A single TCR beta chain is shown here with its context. These data come from a study of OX40 agonist ivuxolimab in advanced cancers. Study overall: Three patients responded partially, comprising one with hepatocellular carcinoma and two with cutaneous melanoma.

Collection of blood occurred at baseline, at cycle 4 day 1, and at cycle 7 day 1. Here immunoSEQ multiplex PCR was the method, and the copy in TCRdb shows in-frame clones only, minus some. Of approximately 11,000 clones listed, around 84% were seen once; the top ten hold about 27%. The sequence was collected from an adult with an advanced solid tumor such as melanoma, head and neck, liver or kidney cancer. The sample here was CD4+ or CD8+ T cells sorted from blood, taken in a trial of the OX40 agonist ivuxolimab.

CDR3 protein: CASSPLTGNTEAFF. The CDR3 bases are TGTGCCAGCAGTCCCCTCACAGGGAACACTGAAGCTTTCTTT. The chain combines TRBV27 with TRBJ1-1; the D gene is possibly TRBD1 (5 bases). V lost 5 bases and J 1 base, leaving 11 bases between the germline ends. The CDR3 is made up of 14 amino acids. CDR1 and CDR2 (germline): MNHEY, SMNVEV (reference sequence).